What follows describes a single T cell receptor beta chain. Its cognate antigen has yet to be identified. This sample is part of a study of cytomegalovirus exposure and HLA in healthy donors (TCRdb year 2017). At the level of the whole study: In an earlier analysis of 450 to 750 of the donors, 276 Gb of sequence data and 90 million to 130 million unique TCR beta sequences from roughly 180 million T cells were reported. All discovery cohort repertoires had been generated on a single sequencing platform. The T cell repertoires of 670 or so subjects were profiled by immunosequencing and related to cytomegalovirus serostatus. The number of typed donors differed by locus: about 629-640 for A, B, C, DRB1 and DQB1; 500 to 550 for DQA1; approximately 600 for DPA1; and around 470 for DPB1. To decide whether each TCR beta V gene segment behaved as functional or pseudogenic, an earlier analysis of nearly 600 of the donors relied on high-throughput TCR beta sequencing. Donor age, sex, ethnicity and CMV serostatus were compiled alongside the repertoire data. Among roughly 370 genotyped donors of the cohort, an average of 235,054 unique TCR beta nucleotide sequences were sequenced per donor, roughly a sixth of them non-productive. Rather than using new phenotypic data, the later analysis identified candidate immune exposures from TCR beta sequences and from how often those sequences occurred across donors. HLA typing covered class I and class II loci at four-digit resolution. Because of strong linkage in the cohort, a few DR-DQ haplotypes were treated as single units for association and clustering. The study was designed to test whether signatures of past pathogen exposure could be identified by cataloging public T cell receptors. About 280 gigabases of sequencing data and 75 million to 85 million unique TCR sequences made up an early release that covered nearly 650 HLA-typed donors. In a later genetic analysis, genome-wide SNP genotypes for about three fifths of the 666 donors were used, and that subset was treated as a discovery cohort. Along with the approximately 620-subject first cohort, a separate validation cohort of over a hundred different subjects was used. To predict cytomegalovirus infection status, the study combined high-throughput TCR immunosequencing, statistical association of individual TCRs with disease status, and machine learning. Of the roughly 400 genotyped donors, 65% to 90% were placed in the genetic ancestry cluster associated with self-reported Caucasian donors. A later analysis re-analyzed previously published TCR beta repertoires from 660 or so donors and added high-resolution HLA genotyping to study TCR occurrence patterns. Summary of the overall study and its limitations: Because the 87-base-pair reads could not distinguish some IMGT-functional V segments, including TRBV6-2 and TRBV6-3, those segments were excluded. CMV serostatus was the only immune exposure information available for the cohort. According to a later analysis, parvovirus B19, influenza, CMV and Epstein-Barr virus appeared linked to several top co-occurrence clusters. In an earlier analysis of 587 of the donors, most TCR beta V segments appeared in productive rearrangements about 90% or about 30% of the time, broadly matching IMGT annotations. A later analysis associated 16,951 TCR beta sequences with specific HLA alleles at a false discovery rate of 0.05. A further reported finding was that TCR beta sequences accurately predicted the HLA-A and HLA-B alleles for most subjects in the first cohort. Because counts were too low, about 15 rarely observed V segments, including chromosome 9 orphons, were left out of the earlier analysis of a few hundred of the donors. Correlated functional status among segregating V segments might reflect linkage disequilibrium, but an unknown experimental factor could not be ruled out. In a later analysis, most CMV-associated TCR beta chains were found to appear HLA-restricted, with HLA associations seemingly driven largely by CMV exposure. Roughly uniform sequencing depth across donors was assumed in presence/absence analyses, although this assumption may not hold. In this cohort, only TCR beta chains were sequenced, and detectable features were limited by the absence of alpha or paired-chain data. In a later analysis, HLA-associated TCR beta chains were found to be more clonally expanded and to have lower generation probabilities than equally common non-associated chains. The classifier was reported to diagnose cytomegalovirus status with high specificity and sensitivity in both the original cohort and the validation cohort. The authors suggested that the approach could potentially be extended to other disease states and immunological phenotypes. The study listed 150 to 200 TCR beta chains as associated with cytomegalovirus. A later genetic analysis associated a missense DCLRE1C variant with V-gene and J-gene trimming of TCR beta chains, and an independent cohort replicated the association. In vitro tests confirmed that a few of the cytomegalovirus-associated TCR beta chains recognize cytomegalovirus antigens. Because HLA typing was unavailable for some donors at each locus, only the typed subset was used in association tests. The sequencing pipeline was judged likely to have produced a cluster of highly shared sequence variants as a technical artifact. In a later analysis, TCR association rates were found to vary across HLA loci, with the most associated TCRs seen for DRB1 alleles and the fewest for HLA-C alleles. According to a later genetic analysis, donors in an Asian-associated ancestry cluster had fewer N-insertions in productive TCRs than the approximately 630-donor mean. Most TCR sequences were seen in very few donors, while some public TCRs were found in many individuals. When HLA alleles, especially DR and DQ, strongly co-occurred, TCR associations were difficult to assign to individual alleles.

From a lookup of the germline V gene, CDR1 and CDR2 are SNHLY and FYNNEI. V is shortened by 7 bases, J by 8 bases, and the region joining them spans 15 bases. Spanning cysteine to phenylalanine, the CDR3 consists of 14 amino acids. Only the CDR3 DNA is retained, 42 bases long and in frame from the first base. The cohort consisted of some 730 healthy bone marrow donors. Cohort members were all nominally healthy when sampled, although unrecorded immune exposures were likely present. The donor was CMV seronegative and was included in the group of 352 seronegative cohort members. A peripheral blood sample was provided by each donor, and peripheral blood mononuclear cells were used for TCR beta sequencing. Genomic DNA extraction from the blood cell samples was performed with the Qiagen DNeasy Blood Extraction Kit. To prepare the library, the immunoSEQ multiplex PCR assay was applied. A mixture of 60 forward primers for TCR Vbeta segments and 13 reverse primers for TCR Jbeta segments was used in the multiplex PCR. A multiplex PCR assay on genomic DNA amplified the CDR3 region of rearranged TCR beta genes. Amplified TCR beta libraries were sequenced as 87-base-pair reads on the Illumina HiSeq System. The study's own analysis went as follows. In a later analysis, 77 million or so unique TCR beta chains were counted across the approximately 640 repertoires, and roughly 11 million of these chains were shared by at least two donors. Raw reads were error-corrected and collapsed into unique sequences with a nearest-neighbor algorithm that merged closely related sequences to remove PCR and sequencing errors. To assign V, D and J gene segments, CDR3 sequences were aligned to IMGT reference sequences. For a sequence to be retained, at least a six-nucleotide match to both a V gene segment and a J gene segment was required. Rearrangements were classified as productive when the CDR3 lacked stop codons and remained in frame with V and J, and all other rearrangements were classified as non-productive. CDR3 was defined according to IMGT convention as the region running from the second conserved V-encoded cysteine to the conserved J-encoded phenylalanine. The earlier analysis of about 530 of the donors excluded any sequence lacking an unambiguous match to a single V gene segment. In an earlier analysis of 450 to 700 of the donors, V segments were called functional above 56.7% productive rearrangements and were called segregating when the between-donor standard deviation exceeded 5%. A statistical classification framework was built to diagnose cytomegalovirus status from the catalog of TCR beta chain sequences. In a later analysis, TCR nucleotide sequences were compared against IMGT/GENE-DB human TR gene sequences so that V and J genes could be assigned. A later analysis assigned CDR3 sequences and most-parsimonious VDJ recombination scenarios with the TCRdist pipeline. In a later analysis, every TCR beta chain was defined by the combination of its CDR3 amino acid sequence and its V-gene family, and reads without a unique V-gene family were dropped. As a way to deal with suspected cross-contamination and a sequencing artifact, a later analysis dropped 450 to 600 nucleotide sequences that were highly shared and had low generation probability. In a later analysis, a clonal expansion index was calculated for each public chain from normalized within-repertoire ranks of inferred template counts. A later analysis computed generation probabilities with a VDJ recombination model fitted to out-of-frame rearrangements, and checked the results against IGoR. Hypergeometric tests were used in a later analysis to score TCR-TCR, TCR-HLA and TCR-CMV co-occurrence, with a repertoire-size bias correction applied to the TCR pairs. A later analysis estimated false discovery rates by permuting HLA or CMV assignments 20 times. In a later analysis, co-occurring TCRs were grouped with DBSCAN, and TCRdist sequence similarity was added when clustering was performed within HLA-allele-positive subsets. Repertoires with fewer than 30,000 or more than 120,000 public chains, plus five repertoires with anomalous nucleotide sharing, were excluded from co-occurrence clustering. TCRdb stores this immuneACCESS table with in-frame sequences only. Part of the clones is absent; in the studies checked, under half of the shortfall reflects unresolved V genes, and no reason is known for the rest. The V and J calls and the clone size are those of that table, but D and trimming were determined from the DNA. This sample's records show about 91,000 clones. In total, the top ten clones hold roughly 3.5% of the sample.

The material sequenced was PBMCs. The V and J segments used are TRBV2 and TRBJ1-6, and the D gene may be TRBD1, 5 bases matching. The receptor comes from a woman in her twenties or thirties in good health and CMV-seronegative. The base sequence is TGTGCCAGCAACCCAAGGCAGGGTCATTCACCCCTCCACTTT. It encodes CASNPRQGHSPLHF.